These 30 T cell receptor beta chains were sequenced from one sample in a study of T cells in Graves' hyperthyroidism and ophthalmopathy. RNA transcripts yielded amplified TCR beta CDR3 regions. With the HTBI primer set, the TCR CDR3 went through a first round of RT-PCR. TCRdb passed the multiplex PCR reads through MiXCR, listing each CDR3 protein once. There are 500,000 to 600,000 distinct CDR3 sequences in the sample; around 46% occur only once, and roughly 20% lies in the top ten. The source material was peripheral blood or thyroid tissue (not recorded which). Receptor source: an adult woman with Graves' disease, either hyperthyroidism or ophthalmopathy (not recorded which).

The gene calls are TRBV7-6 and TRBJ2-7; no clear D gene. Germline V lookup: CDR1 SGHVS, CDR2 FNYEAQ. V dropped 2 bases and J dropped 4 bases, with 9 bases sitting between them. CDR3 length: 13 residues. The CDR3: CASSLSGLYEQYF. DNA for the CDR3: TGTGCCAGCAGCTTATCGGGTCTGTACGAGCAGTACTTC.

This clonotype was counted ten times or more. The gene calls are TRBV4-1 and TRBJ2-5; 8 bases match TRBD1. The CDR3 has 16 amino acids. The V segment lost 3 bases and the J segment 7 bases; nucleotides outside the gene matches: 13. Germline V lookup: CDR1 MGHRA, CDR2 YSYEKL. The CDR3 DNA follows: TGCGCCAGCAGCCACCCCCTCCGGACAGGGAGAGTGACCCAGTACTTC. It translates to CASSHPLRTGRVTQYF.

This clonotype was seen at least ten times. This chain connects TRBV5-1 to TRBJ2-5; 10 bases are a match to TRBD1. This CDR3 is 16 amino acids long. Germline lookup yields CDR1 SGHRS and CDR2 YFSETQ. V was pared by 4 bases and J by 4 bases, with 10 bases of the junction left unmatched. This chain's CDR3 is CASSPGTGVGGETQYF. Written as DNA, the CDR3 is TGCGCCAGCAGCCCCGGGACAGGGGTCGGGGGAGAGACCCAGTACTTC.

V is TRBV10-3 and J is TRBJ2-7; no definite D call. Germline V gene sequence: CDR1 ENHRY, CDR2 SYGVKD. This CDR3 region has 11 residues. The V end lost 2 bases, the J end lost 7 bases, and 6 bases lay between the germline ends. CDR3 DNA: TGTGCCATCAGTGAGAAGTCAGAGCAGTACTTC. Its protein is CAISEKSEQYF.

V usage is TRBV7-9 and J usage is TRBJ1-2; the D gene is possibly TRBD1 (6 bases). Trimming shortened V by 6 bases and J by 8 bases, and 10 bases separated the two germline ends. Germline V gives CDR1 SEHNR, CDR2 FQNEAQ (reference sequence). This CDR3 spans 11 amino acids. The CDR3 sequence is CASSPDRGYTF. The CDR3 region has the DNA TGTGCCAGCAGTCCTGACAGGGGCTACACCTTC. The full variable domain, in which reference TRBV7-9 and TRBJ1-2 provide the parts outside the CDR3, is DTGVSQNPRHKITKRGQNVTFRCDPISEHNRLYWYRQTLGQGPEFLTYFQNEAQLEKSRLLSDRFSAERPKGSFSTLEIQRTEQGDSAMYLCASSPDRGYTFGSGTRLTVV.

This clonotype occurred a few times. This chain joins TRBV20-1 and TRBJ2-7; 7 positions agree with TRBD1. Looked up from germline, CDR1 is DFQATT and CDR2 is SNEGSKA (reference sequence). The CDR3 runs 14 residues. Unmatched junction bases numbered 10, after V lost 5 bases and J lost 3 bases. The CDR3 loop reads CSADRDRTRYEQYF. In nucleotides, the CDR3 is TGCAGTGCTGACCGGGACAGAACCCGCTACGAGCAGTACTTC.

V gene TRBV10-3 combines with J gene TRBJ1-2; D is uncertain. CDR1 and CDR2 from the germline V gene are ENHRY and SYGVKD. CDR3 length: 12 residues. V was trimmed by 3 bases and J by 3 bases, leaving 5 bases between them. This CDR3 is CAISDNYYGYTF. In DNA, the CDR3 is TGTGCCATCAGTGACAATTACTATGGCTACACCTTC.

This clonotype was observed a handful of times. The rearrangement joins TRBV14 to TRBJ1-2; D not resolved. Germline V gene lookup returns CDR1 SGHDN and CDR2 FVKESK. This CDR3 comprises 14 residues. Trimming pared 5 bases from V and 4 bases from J, leaving 14 bases between. The CDR3 is CASSVGSLLYGYTF. The CDR3, as DNA: TGTGCCAGCAGCGTAGGCAGTCTTCTCTATGGCTACACCTTC.

V usage is TRBV20-1 and J usage is TRBJ2-5; no firm D call. Deletions cut 3 bases from V and 5 bases from J, with 16 bases between. This CDR3 has 14 amino acids. Germline V gives CDR1 DFQATT, CDR2 SNEGSKA (reference sequence). This CDR3 reads CSARVSGKVETQYF. The DNA of the CDR3 is TGCAGTGCTAGGGTATCGGGCAAGGTGGAGACCCAGTACTTC.

This clonotype was seen more than once but under ten times. The chain uses TRBV3-1 and TRBJ2-7; D remains unclear. The CDR3 is 14 amino acids. The V end was cut by 0 bases, the J end by 2 bases, with 8 bases between. Germline values: CDR1 LGHDT, CDR2 YNNKEL (reference sequence). This CDR3 is CASSQDRNAYEQYF. In DNA form, the CDR3 reads TGTGCCAGCAGCCAAGACAGGAATGCCTACGAGCAGTACTTC.

This clonotype has only one observation. This rearrangement joins TRBV7-9 to TRBJ2-2; a weak D match, TRBD2 (5 bases). This CDR3 has 16 amino acids. V was cut by 0 bases and J by 1 base, with 9 bases left in between. Germline V gene data show CDR1 as SEHNR and CDR2 as FQNEAQ (reference sequence). CDR3 protein: CASSLALRGNTGELFF. The CDR3 coding sequence is TGTGCCAGCAGCTTAGCGCTACGGGGGAACACCGGGGAGCTGTTTTTT.

This clonotype was counted only a few times. This rearrangement joins TRBV7-2 to TRBJ2-7; D perhaps matches TRBD1 (6 bases). Trimming stripped 0 bases from V and 2 bases from J, with 11 bases between. Germline CDR1 and CDR2: SGHTA and FQGNSA. The CDR3 contains 15 residues. CDR3 amino acids: CASSLAGQGTYEQYF. CDR3 nucleotide sequence: TGTGCCAGCAGCTTAGCGGGACAAGGCACCTACGAGCAGTACTTC.

This clonotype appeared a few times. The chain employs TRBV6-5 and TRBJ2-7; the D gene is possibly TRBD2 (5 bases). Trimming took off 2 bases at V and 7 bases at J, with 12 bases between the two ends. The CDR3 length is 13 residues. CDR1 and CDR2 from the germline V gene are MNHEY and SVGAGI. DNA of the CDR3: TGTGCCAGCAGTTACCAACAACTAGGAGAGCAGTACTTC. Encoded protein: CASSYQQLGEQYF.

In its sample, this clonotype was seen many times. The genes are TRBV24-1 and TRBJ2-2; 8 nucleotides agree with TRBD1. V lost 5 bases to trimming and J lost 3 bases; unmatched junction nucleotides: 7. This CDR3 is 16 amino acids long. Germline V lookup: CDR1 KGHDR, CDR2 SFDVKD. The CDR3, as DNA: TGTGCCACCAGTGGTCAGGGGGCTGAGTACACCGGGGAGCTGTTTTTT. This gives the protein CATSGQGAEYTGELFF.

The rearrangement links TRBV29-1 to TRBJ2-2, with D tentatively TRBD1 or TRBD2 (5 bases each). Per germline, CDR1 SQVTM and CDR2 ANQGSEA. V lost 4 bases and J 0 bases, leaving 12 bases between the germline ends. CDR3 length: 15 residues. CDR3 sequence reads: CSVVTGTANTGELFF. The CDR3 bases are TGCAGCGTTGTAACCGGGACCGCGAACACCGGGGAGCTGTTTTTT.

This clonotype has a count of ten or more. The chain couples TRBV7-2 to TRBJ1-1; a possible D gene is TRBD1 (5 bases). Between the trimmed V and J ends, which lost 1 base and 7 bases, there was a span of 13 bases. The CDR3 sequence is 14 residues long. Germline V gene lookup returns CDR1 SGHTA and CDR2 FQGNSA. The CDR3 region is CASSLGGGMIEAFF. The DNA of the CDR3 is TGTGCCAGCAGCTTAGGGGGGGGAATGATTGAAGCTTTCTTT.

This clonotype was seen at least ten times. The chain uses TRBV2 and TRBJ1-5; tentative D call: TRBD1 (5 bases). V was trimmed by 4 bases and J by 6 bases, leaving 10 bases between them. CDR3 size: 13 residues. The V gene's germline CDR1 is SNHLY and CDR2 FYNNEI. CDR3 DNA: TGTGCCAGCAGTGGGCACCAGGGTCAGCCCCAGCATTTT. This translates into CASSGHQGQPQHF.

For this clonotype: The conserved phenylalanine or tryptophan normally closing the CDR3 is absent here, so this likely arose from a read error. The DNA is left out, because the CDR3 cannot be placed on it with certainty; the CDR3 is given as TCRdb lists it. This rearrangement joins TRBV7-8 to TRBJ2-7. The CDR3 spans 8 amino acids, including both terminal residues. Germline CDR1 reads SGHVS; CDR2 reads FQNEAQ. CDR3 amino acids: CASSLAER.

This clonotype was picked up one time. The CDR3 is CASSVDGFTYGYEQYF. The DNA for the CDR3 is TGCGCCAGCAGCGTGGACGGTTTTACCTATGGCTACGAGCAGTACTTC. The chain is built from TRBV5-1 and TRBJ2-5; D is undetermined. The DNA end is more similar to TRBJ2-7, so the J call may be wrong. CDR1 SGHRS and CDR2 YFSETQ come from the germline V gene. This CDR3 is 16 amino acids long.

This clonotype was seen more than once but under ten times. The chain recombines TRBV6-6 with TRBJ2-2, with D uncertain. This CDR3 comprises 12 residues. V lost 5 bases to trimming and J lost 8 bases, with 9 bases between them. Germline loops: CDR1 MNHNY, CDR2 SVGAGI (reference sequence). Here the CDR3 reads CASSTTSGELFF. The CDR3 coding sequence is TGTGCCAGCAGTACAACCTCGGGGGAGCTGTTTTTT.

There are a few counts of this clonotype. The junction shows a germline mismatch at one end, possibly a read error. The CDR3 DNA reads TGTGCCAGCACCGATATCGACAGAGAATACGGGCAGTACTTC. Protein sequence: CASTDIDREYGQYF. The chain carries TRBV12-3 or TRBV12-4 and TRBJ2-7, with a tentative D call TRBD1 (5 bases). The CDR3 loop spans 14 amino acids.

The rearrangement joins TRBV29-1 to TRBJ2-7, with D perhaps given as TRBD1 or TRBD2 (5 bases each). This CDR3 has 14 residues. The germline gives CDR1 SQVTM, CDR2 ANQGSEA. Trimming stripped 5 bases from V and 1 base from J, with 15 bases between. CDR3 sequence (DNA): TGCAGCGTTAAAGGGACCCAGGGATCCTACGAGCAGTACTTC. This gives the protein CSVKGTQGSYEQYF.

This chain links TRBV15 with TRBJ1-3, with 7 bases aligning to TRBD1. Germline V gives CDR1 LNHNV, CDR2 YYDKDF (reference sequence). This CDR3 is 18 amino acids long. J was trimmed by 0 bases and V by 0 bases; bases with no gene match: 8. Here the CDR3 DNA reads TGTGCCACCAGCAGAGACCCTCTTAGGGGGCTCTCTGGAAACACCATATATTTT. It is translated as CATSRDPLRGLSGNTIYF.

The sample holds many counts of this clonotype. The CDR3 reads CASSPDGDSPLHF. As DNA, the CDR3 is TGTGCCAGCAGCCCAGATGGGGATTCACCCCTCCACTTT. The chain has TRBV7-9 and TRBJ1-6; D not resolved. V lost 5 bases and J lost 8, with 10 bases in between. The CDR3 contains 13 residues. CDR1 is SEHNR and CDR2 is FQNEAQ in the germline V gene (reference sequence).

CDR3 residues: CASSGVGAGASETQYF. CDR3 bases: TGTGCCAGCAGTGGAGTAGGAGCGGGTGCCAGTGAGACCCAGTACTTC. V and J are TRBV5-6 and TRBJ2-5, with D possibly TRBD2 on 6 matching bases. The CDR3 extends over 16 amino acids. Germline loops: CDR1 SGHDT, CDR2 YYEEEE. The V end was cut by 5 bases, the J end by 5 bases, with 22 bases between.

The rearrangement links TRBV7-2 to TRBJ1-4; 7 bases fit TRBD1. CDR1 SGHTA and CDR2 FQGNSA come from the germline V gene. The J segment lost 14 bases and the V segment lost 2 bases, leaving 8 bases of the junction unmatched. CDR3 length: 13 residues. DNA for the CDR3: TGTGCCAGCAGCTTATGGCAGGGGGGCGGGCTGTTTTTT. As protein: CASSLWQGGGLFF.

This clonotype was picked up many times. This chain joins TRBV4-2 and TRBJ1-3, with TRBD1 matching over 9 bases. Germline V CDR1 and CDR2: LGHNA, YNFKEQ. V was pared by 0 bases and J by 4 bases, with 4 bases of the junction left unmatched. This CDR3 is 16 amino acids long. The CDR3 here is CASSQEEQGAGNTIYF. Written as DNA, the CDR3 is TGTGCCAGCAGCCAAGAAGAACAGGGGGCAGGAAACACCATATATTTT.

As regards this clonotype: At one boundary the junction diverges from the germline segment, which might be a read error. V is TRBV10-3 and J is TRBJ2-2; D possibly corresponds to TRBD2 (5 bases). This CDR3 region has 14 residues. The germline V gene encodes CDR1 ENHRY and CDR2 SYGVKD. As DNA, the CDR3 is TGTGCCATCAGTGCGGTCCCGAACACCGGGGAGCTGTCTTGG. It encodes CAISAVPNTGELSW.

Ten or more counts support this clonotype. V and J are TRBV29-1 and TRBJ1-2; TRBD1 aligns across 8 bases. The V segment lost 7 bases and the J segment 4 bases; nucleotides outside the gene matches: 5. The CDR3 sequence is 12 residues long. Germline V lookup: CDR1 SQVTM, CDR2 ANQGSEA. The CDR3: CSGWTGRYGYTF. The CDR3 nucleotides are TGCAGCGGATGGACAGGGCGCTATGGCTACACCTTC.

The rearrangement links TRBV7-9 to TRBJ2-1; D gene unclear. Germline V gene data show CDR1 as SEHNR and CDR2 as FQNEAQ (reference sequence). This CDR3 has 12 amino acids. V shed 7 bases and J shed 6 bases, with 10 bases lying between them. The CDR3 DNA sequence: TGTGCCAGCACCAAAGCCTCCAATGAGCAGTTCTTC. It encodes CASTKASNEQFF.